This TCR beta chain was obtained from a study of human T cells and chemical hapten exposure. Study-level information: Yields of TCR per sample differed, chiefly owing to small differences in pooled library volume.

Unique molecular identifiers were linked by the library to individual cDNA molecules. As handled by the study authors: There were a median of approximately 96,000 TCRs per sample, with a range from roughly 20,000 to 700,000. One entry per CDR3 protein results from TCRdb running MiXCR on the RACE reads. The V and J calls reflect TCRdb's pipeline rather than the authors' work. The sample lists some 78,000 distinct CDR3 sequences; about 8.7% were seen once. Sample time point: healthy volunteer bleed at 6 weeks. The total RNA was obtained from whole blood that was not fractionated. V gave up 5 bases and J gave up 0 bases; unmatched junction bases: 4. Germline loops: CDR1 LNHDA, CDR2 SQIVND (reference sequence). This CDR3 spans 15 amino acids.

This TCR came from a male donor in good health. Some clones in this sample may be carry-over from other donors' samples. Sample: whole blood. The gene calls are TRBV19 and TRBJ2-1; 7 bases fit TRBD1. The CDR3 protein is CASSAGGASYNEQFF. CDR3 coding DNA: TGTGCCAGTAGTGCAGGGGGAGCCTCCTACAATGAGCAGTTCTTC.